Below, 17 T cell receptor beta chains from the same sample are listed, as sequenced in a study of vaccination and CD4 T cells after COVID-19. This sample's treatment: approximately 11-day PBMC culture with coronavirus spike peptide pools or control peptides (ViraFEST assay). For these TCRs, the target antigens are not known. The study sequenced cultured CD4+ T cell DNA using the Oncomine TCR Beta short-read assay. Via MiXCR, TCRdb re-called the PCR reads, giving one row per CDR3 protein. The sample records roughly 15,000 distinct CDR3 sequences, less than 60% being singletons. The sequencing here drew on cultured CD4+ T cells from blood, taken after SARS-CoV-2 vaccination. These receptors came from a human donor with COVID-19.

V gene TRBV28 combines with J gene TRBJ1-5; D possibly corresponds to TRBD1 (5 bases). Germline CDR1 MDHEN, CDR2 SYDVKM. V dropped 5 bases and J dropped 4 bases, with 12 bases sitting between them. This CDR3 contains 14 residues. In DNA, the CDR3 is TGTGCCAGCAGTAGTGTGGGGGGTAATCAGCCCCAGCATTTT. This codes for CASSSVGGNQPQHF. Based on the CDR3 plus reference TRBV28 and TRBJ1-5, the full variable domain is DVKVTQSSRYLVKRTGEKVFLECVQDMDHENMFWYRQDPGLGLRLIYFSYDVKMKEKGDIPEGYSVSREKKERFSLILESASTNQTSMYLCASSSVGGNQPQHFGDGTRLSIL.

CDR3 sequence: CASSEQQGQNNEQFF. For the CDR3, the DNA is TGTGCCAGCAGTGAACAGCAGGGACAGAACAATGAGCAGTTCTTC. This chain uses TRBV6-1 with TRBJ2-1, with 7 bases lining up with TRBD1. Looked up from germline, CDR1 is MNHNS and CDR2 is SASEGT. The trim removed 2 bases at V and 5 bases at J, leaving 6 bases unmatched. CDR3 size: 15 residues.

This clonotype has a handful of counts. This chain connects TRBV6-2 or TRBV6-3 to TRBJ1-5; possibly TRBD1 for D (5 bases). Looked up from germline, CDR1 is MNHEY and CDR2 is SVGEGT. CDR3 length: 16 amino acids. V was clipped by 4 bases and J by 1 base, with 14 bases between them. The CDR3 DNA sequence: TGTGCCAGCAGTTGGTTTGGGGGAGGAAGCAATCAGCCCCAGCATTTT. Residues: CASSWFGGGSNQPQHF.

CDR3 in amino acids: CASSLDLTGARSYNSPLHF. The CDR3, as DNA: TGTGCCAGCAGCTTAGATTTGACAGGGGCTCGTTCCTATAATTCACCCCTCCACTTT. The chain carries TRBV7-9 and TRBJ1-6, with 8 bases fitting TRBD1. This CDR3 spans 19 amino acids. Germline CDR1 and CDR2: SEHNR and FQNEAQ (reference sequence). The trim removed 1 base at V and 1 base at J, leaving 9 bases unmatched.

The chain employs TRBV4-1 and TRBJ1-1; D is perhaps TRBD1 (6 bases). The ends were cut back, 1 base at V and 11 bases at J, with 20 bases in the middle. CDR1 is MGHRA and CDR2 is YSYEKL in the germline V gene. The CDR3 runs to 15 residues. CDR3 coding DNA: TGCGCCAGCAGCCAAGGAGGAGGGGGAAGAGGTGGCGCTTTCTTT. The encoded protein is CASSQGGGGRGGAFF.

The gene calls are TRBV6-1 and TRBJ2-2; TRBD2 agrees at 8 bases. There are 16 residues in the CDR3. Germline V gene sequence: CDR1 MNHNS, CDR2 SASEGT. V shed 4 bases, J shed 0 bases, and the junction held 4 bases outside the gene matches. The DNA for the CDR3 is TGTGCCAGCAGTGCCAAAGCGGGGGCGAACACCGGGGAGCTGTTTTTT. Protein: CASSAKAGANTGELFF.

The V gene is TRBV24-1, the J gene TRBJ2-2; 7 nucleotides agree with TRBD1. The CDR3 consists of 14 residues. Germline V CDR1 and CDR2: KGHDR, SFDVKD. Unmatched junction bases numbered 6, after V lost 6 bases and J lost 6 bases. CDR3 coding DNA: TGTGCCACCAGTCCTACAGGGGCGTCCGGGGAGCTGTTTTTT. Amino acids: CATSPTGASGELFF.

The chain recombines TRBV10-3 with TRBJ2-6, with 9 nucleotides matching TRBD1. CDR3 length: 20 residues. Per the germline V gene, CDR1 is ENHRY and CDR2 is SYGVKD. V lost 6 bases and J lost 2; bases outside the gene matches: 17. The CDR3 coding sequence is TGTGCCATCAGCCCCTCAGGGGGACAGGGAGGCAAAACTGGGGCCAACGTCCTGACTTTC. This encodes CAISPSGGQGGKTGANVLTF.

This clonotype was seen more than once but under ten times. The CDR3 bases are TGCGCCAGCAGCCCCGGGACAGGGACTCAGCCCCAGCATTTT. Translating gives CASSPGTGTQPQHF. This chain uses TRBV5-1 with TRBJ1-5; 9 bases match TRBD1. Germline V gene data show CDR1 as SGHRS and CDR2 as YFSETQ. J was trimmed by 6 bases and V by 4 bases; bases with no gene match: 5. The CDR3 spans 14 residues.

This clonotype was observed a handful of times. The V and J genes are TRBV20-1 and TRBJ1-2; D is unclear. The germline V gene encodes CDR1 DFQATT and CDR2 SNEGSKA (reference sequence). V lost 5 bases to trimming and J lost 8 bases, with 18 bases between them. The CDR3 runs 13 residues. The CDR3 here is CSAPSGDLYGYTF. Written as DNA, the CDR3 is TGCAGTGCTCCAAGCGGGGATCTCTACGGCTACACCTTC.

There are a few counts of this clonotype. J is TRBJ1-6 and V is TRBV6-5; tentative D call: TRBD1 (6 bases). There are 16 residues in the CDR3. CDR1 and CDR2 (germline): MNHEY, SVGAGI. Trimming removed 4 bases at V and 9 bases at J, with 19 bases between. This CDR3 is CASSSTAGEGRSPLHF. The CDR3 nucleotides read TGTGCCAGCAGTTCGACCGCAGGGGAGGGTCGTTCACCCCTCCACTTT.

DNA of the CDR3: TGCGCCAGCAGCGAACGGGACAGGGGCAATAATTCACCCCTCCACTTT. Amino acids: CASSERDRGNNSPLHF. The chain has TRBV5-1 and TRBJ1-6; 10 bases align to TRBD1. V lost 4 bases and J lost 5; bases outside the gene matches: 6. CDR1 and CDR2 from the germline V gene are SGHRS and YFSETQ. This CDR3 spans 16 amino acids.

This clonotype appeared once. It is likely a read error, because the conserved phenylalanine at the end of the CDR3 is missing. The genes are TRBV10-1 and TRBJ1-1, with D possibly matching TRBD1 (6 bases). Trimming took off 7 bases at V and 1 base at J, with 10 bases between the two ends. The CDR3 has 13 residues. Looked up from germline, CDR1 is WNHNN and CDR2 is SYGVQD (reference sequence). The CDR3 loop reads CASTRGQNTEAFL. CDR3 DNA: TGCGCCAGCACCAGGGGACAGAACACTGAAGCTTTCTTA.

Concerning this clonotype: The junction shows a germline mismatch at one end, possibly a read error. The CDR3 coding sequence is TGTGCCAGCAGCAACACCGGGACAGGGCACAACTTC. This gives the protein CASSNTGTGHNF. The chain couples TRBV7-2 to TRBJ2-7; 9 bases are shared with TRBD1. The CDR3 has 12 residues. Germline CDR1 is SGHTA and CDR2 is FQGNSA.

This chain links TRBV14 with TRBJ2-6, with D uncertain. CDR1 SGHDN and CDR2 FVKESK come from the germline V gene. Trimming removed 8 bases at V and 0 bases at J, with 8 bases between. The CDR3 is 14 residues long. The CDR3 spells CASSQSSGANVLTF. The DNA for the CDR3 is TGTGCCAGCTCACAAAGCTCTGGGGCCAACGTCCTGACTTTC.

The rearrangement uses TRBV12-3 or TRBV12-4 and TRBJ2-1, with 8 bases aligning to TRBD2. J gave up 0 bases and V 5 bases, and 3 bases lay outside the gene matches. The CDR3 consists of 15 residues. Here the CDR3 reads CASSQRGSSYNEQFF. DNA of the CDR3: TGTGCCAGCAGTCAGCGGGGGAGCTCCTACAATGAGCAGTTCTTC.

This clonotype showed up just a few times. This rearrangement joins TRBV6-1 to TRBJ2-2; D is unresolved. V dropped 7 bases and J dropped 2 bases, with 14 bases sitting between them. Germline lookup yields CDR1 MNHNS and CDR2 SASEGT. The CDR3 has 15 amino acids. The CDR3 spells CASILGQANTGELFF. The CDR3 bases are TGTGCCAGCATTCTTGGGCAGGCTAACACCGGGGAGCTGTTTTTT.